This passage covers 11 T cell receptor beta chains from one sample sequenced in a study of cytotoxic CD8 clonotypes in ibrutinib-treated CLL. Sequencing was performed with immunoSEQ multiplex PCR; in TCRdb, only in-frame clones are kept and a portion is missing. The sample has 150,000 to 200,000 clones, 70% to 90% seen once. Here the sequenced sample was PBMCs, taken at disease progression, from a patient treated with ibrutinib. These receptors were collected from a human donor with chronic lymphocytic leukemia.

The gene calls are TRBV5-4 and TRBJ2-1, with 7 bases fitting TRBD2. Trimming took 4 bases from V and 2 from J; bases not matched to a gene: 3. This CDR3 contains 14 residues. Germline loops: CDR1 SGHNT, CDR2 YYREEE (reference sequence). CDR3 in DNA: TGTGCCAGCAGCCCTGGACTAGCCTACAATGAGCAGTTCTTC. Translating gives CASSPGLAYNEQFF.

The V call is TRBV28, the J call TRBJ2-1; a possible D gene is TRBD1 (5 bases). This CDR3 is built from 11 residues. Trimming took off 3 bases at V and 11 bases at J, with 8 bases between the two ends. Germline CDR1 is MDHEN and CDR2 is SYDVKM. CDR3 sequence: CASSLKGKQFF. CDR3 nucleotides: TGTGCCAGCAGTTTGAAGGGGAAGCAGTTCTTC.

The chain recombines TRBV15 with TRBJ2-1; TRBD2 matches 8 bases. CDR3 size: 16 residues. Germline V gene lookup returns CDR1 LNHNV and CDR2 YYDKDF (reference sequence). V shed 1 base and J 0 bases; nucleotides not matched to a gene: 2. The CDR3 bases are TGTGCCACCAGCAGAGCGGCGGGGGGCTCCTACAATGAGCAGTTCTTC. Translation: CATSRAAGGSYNEQFF.

The rearrangement links TRBV15 to TRBJ2-5, with D tentatively TRBD2 (5 bases). This CDR3 contains 13 residues. Per germline, CDR1 LNHNV and CDR2 YYDKDF (reference sequence). Between the trimmed V and J ends, which lost 6 bases and 3 bases, there was a span of 11 bases. This CDR3 is CATRYPGKETQYF. The CDR3 DNA sequence: TGTGCCACCAGATACCCGGGAAAAGAGACCCAGTACTTC.

The chain joins TRBV28 to TRBJ2-1; D may be TRBD1 or TRBD2 (5 bases each). V lost 3 bases and J 4 bases, leaving 19 bases between the germline ends. Germline CDR1 reads MDHEN; CDR2 reads SYDVKM. This CDR3 spans 17 amino acids. CDR3 in DNA: TGTGCCAGCAGTTTGATAGAGGGGACCTCACAGTACAATGAGCAGTTCTTC. It translates to CASSLIEGTSQYNEQFF.

V is TRBV6-5 and J is TRBJ2-3; perhaps D is TRBD1 or TRBD2 (5 bases each). Germline values: CDR1 MNHEY, CDR2 SVGAGI. The V end lost 0 bases, the J end lost 5 bases, and 15 bases lay between the germline ends. This CDR3 has 16 amino acids. The DNA for the CDR3 is TGTGCCAGCAGTTACTCGAGATGGGGGAGAGGAGATACGCAGTATTTT. This codes for CASSYSRWGRGDTQYF.

The chain uses TRBV6-6 and TRBJ2-3, with D maybe TRBD1 (5 bases). This CDR3 has 11 amino acids. Per germline, CDR1 MNHNY and CDR2 SVGAGI (reference sequence). V lost 8 bases to trimming and J lost 3 bases, with 6 bases between them. Written as DNA, the CDR3 is TGTGCCAGCCAGGGAACAGATACGCAGTATTTT. Translation gives CASQGTDTQYF.

The chain couples TRBV2 to TRBJ2-3; D is unresolved. CDR3 length: 13 residues. V lost 7 bases and J lost 4, with 12 bases in between. Germline lookup yields CDR1 SNHLY and CDR2 FYNNEI. CDR3 in amino acids: CASIQFGSDTQYF. For the CDR3, the DNA is TGTGCCAGCATCCAGTTCGGGTCAGATACGCAGTATTTT.

The chain joins TRBV13 to TRBJ2-1; D remains unclear. Deletions cut 2 bases from V and 6 bases from J, with 5 bases between. This CDR3 has 12 residues. Per the germline V gene, CDR1 is PRHDT and CDR2 is FYEKMQ (reference sequence). The DNA of the CDR3 is TGTGCCAGCAGCTTAAAGGTCAATGAGCAGTTCTTC. It translates to CASSLKVNEQFF.

This clone was found once. The V gene is TRBV6-5, the J gene TRBJ1-2, with 10 bases lining up with TRBD1. This CDR3 region has 14 residues. V gave up 7 bases and J gave up 3 bases; unmatched junction bases: 5. CDR1 MNHEY and CDR2 SVGAGI come from the germline V gene. DNA of the CDR3: TGTGCCAGCACCCCGGGACAGGGGTACTATGGCTACACCTTC. Translated: CASTPGQGYYGYTF.

This chain joins TRBV19 and TRBJ2-7, with 9 bases identical to TRBD1. The CDR3 totals 15 residues. From germline, CDR1 is LNHDA and CDR2 SQIVND (reference sequence). V lost 0 bases, J lost 3 bases, and 3 bases stayed unmatched. The CDR3 DNA follows: TGTGCCAGTAGTATAGAAGGGACAGGGAACTACGAGCAGTACTTC. The encoded protein is CASSIEGTGNYEQYF.